This entry describes one T cell receptor (beta chain). What this receptor recognizes is not known. It has no much larger one-base neighbor in the sample; base qualities were not kept. Library creation used the immunoSEQ multiplex PCR assay. TCRdb holds this immuneACCESS table with in-frame rearrangements only. Some clones are missing; in checked studies, unresolved V genes explain under half, and the rest has no known cause. This sample is represented by 65,000 to 90,000 clones; around 90% of them were singletons. The top ten hold approximately 9.8% of the sample. This record belongs to a study of control samples from healthy donors and cancer patients (dated by TCRdb to the early 2020s). The trim is 3 bases for V and 8 bases for J, with a gap of 13 bases between the germline ends. From the cysteine up to the phenylalanine, the CDR3 has a length of 12 residues. Only the CDR3 region is kept as DNA, spanning 36 bases read in frame from base 1. CDR1 and CDR2 (GTSNPN, SVGIG) derive from the germline V gene (reference sequence).

The receptor was derived from a woman between 45 and 65 years old with colorectal cancer. What was sequenced was PBMCs. The chain couples TRBV30 to TRBJ1-2; matching of 5 bases hints at TRBD1 as the D gene. The CDR3 here reads CAWSRDSGGYTF. The nucleotide sequence is given as TGTGCCTGGAGCCGGGACTCTGGGGGCTACACCTTC. Extended through the reference TRBV30 and TRBJ1-2 proteins, this CDR3 yields the full variable domain: SQTIHQWPATLVQPVGSPLSLECTVEGTSNPNLYWYRQAAGRGLQLLFYSVGIGQISSEVPQNLSASRPQDRQFILSSKKLLLSDSGFYLCAWSRDSGGYTFGSGTRLTVV.